These 19 T cell receptor beta chains came from one sample sequenced in a study of identical twins. TCRdb fed the 5' RACE reads into MiXCR, producing one record per CDR3 protein. Of about 530,000 distinct CDR3 sequences in the sample, about 15% were seen once. The sample was also reused in another study, on yellow fever vaccine responses in identical twins.

Sequencing was carried out using CD4+ T cells sorted from blood. Receptor source: a woman under 30 in good health.

This clonotype was seen a handful of times. The J gene is TRBJ2-1, the V gene TRBV7-9; 9 nucleotides agree with TRBD2. J gave up 7 bases and V 1 base, and 8 bases lay outside the gene matches. This CDR3 region has 16 residues. CDR1 SEHNR and CDR2 FQNEAQ come from the germline V gene (reference sequence). This CDR3 is CASSLVAGGPTNEQFF. The CDR3 DNA reads as TGTGCCAGCAGCTTAGTTGCGGGAGGGCCGACTAATGAGCAGTTCTTC. The entire variable domain, with the rest obtained from reference TRBV7-9 and TRBJ2-1, is as follows: DTGVSQNPRHKITKRGQNVTFRCDPISEHNRLYWYRQTLGQGPEFLTYFQNEAQLEKSRLLSDRFSAERPKGSFSTLEIQRTEQGDSAMYLCASSLVAGGPTNEQFFGPGTRLTVL.

The sample holds a few counts of this clonotype. The CDR3 spells CASSFDWVAYEQYF. Written as DNA, the CDR3 is TGTGCCAGCAGTTTTGATTGGGTCGCCTACGAGCAGTACTTC. The chain joins TRBV12-3 or TRBV12-4 to TRBJ2-7; D unclear. CDR3 length equals 14 residues. Between the trimmed V and J ends, which lost 3 bases and 2 bases, there was a span of 11 bases.

This clonotype was picked up a small number of times. V is TRBV3-1 and J is TRBJ2-1; no clear D gene. The CDR3 is made up of 15 amino acids. The V and J ends lost 0 bases and 4 bases respectively, with 10 bases between them. The germline V gene encodes CDR1 LGHDT and CDR2 YNNKEL (reference sequence). DNA for the CDR3: TGTGCCAGCAGCCAAGAAACGACCCTTTACAATGAGCAGTTCTTC. This gives the protein CASSQETTLYNEQFF.

This clonotype was detected a few times. This sequence joins TRBV5-1 and TRBJ1-5; D is unresolved. V was shortened by 3 bases and J by 4 bases, with 14 bases between the two germline ends. The germline gives CDR1 SGHRS, CDR2 YFSETQ. This CDR3 spans 15 amino acids. The DNA for the CDR3 is TGCGCCAGCAGCTATGGGAACGGTTTAAATCAGCCCCAGCATTTT. It specifies CASSYGNGLNQPQHF.

The chain is built from TRBV7-2 and TRBJ1-4; possibly TRBD1 for D (6 bases). Germline CDR1 SGHTA, CDR2 FQGNSA. The germline V and J ends were trimmed by 1 base and 10 bases, with 13 bases remaining between them. This CDR3 region has 14 residues. CDR3 amino acids: CASSLDPGVVKLFF. The CDR3, as DNA: TGTGCCAGCAGCTTAGATCCAGGGGTAGTAAAACTGTTTTTT.

This clonotype has more than one count but fewer than ten. V gene TRBV3-1 combines with J gene TRBJ1-5; maybe TRBD1 (5 bases). V shed 0 bases and J shed 0 bases, with 15 bases lying between them. This CDR3 region has 18 residues. Germline loops: CDR1 LGHDT, CDR2 YNNKEL (reference sequence). CDR3 DNA sequence: TGTGCCAGCAGCCAAGAACGGGGGGGAGGGACTAGCAATCAGCCCCAGCATTTT. Translated: CASSQERGGGTSNQPQHF.

This clonotype was counted between two and nine times. CDR3 DNA sequence: TGTGCCAGCAGTTTAGACCCAGTGGCCGGGGAGCTGTTTTTT. It specifies CASSLDPVAGELFF. The J gene is TRBJ2-2, the V gene TRBV12-3 or TRBV12-4; D ambiguous. CDR3 length: 14 amino acids. Trimming took off 1 base at V and 6 bases at J, with 9 bases between the two ends.

This clonotype was seen more than once but under ten times. The chain employs TRBV29-1 and TRBJ2-6, with D possibly matching TRBD2 (7 bases). The ends were cut back, 6 bases at V and 0 bases at J, with 15 bases in the middle. Germline assignment: CDR1 SQVTM and CDR2 ANQGSEA. This CDR3 contains 16 residues. DNA for the CDR3: TGCAGCGTGTCCGGGGGGCGCATCTCTGGGGCCAACGTCCTGACTTTC. Protein product: CSVSGGRISGANVLTF.

This clonotype was seen a few times. The chain recombines TRBV12-3 or TRBV12-4 with TRBJ1-5; D remains unclear. The CDR3 has 14 residues. Between the trimmed V and J ends, which lost 4 bases and 5 bases, there was a span of 12 bases. The CDR3 DNA reads as TGTGCCAGCAGTTCCAGAAGGTGGGATCAGCCCCAGCATTTT. It translates to CASSSRRWDQPQHF.

This clonotype was recorded at least ten times. The V gene is TRBV7-2, the J gene TRBJ2-1; D perhaps matches TRBD2 (6 bases). This CDR3 contains 13 residues. Germline assignment: CDR1 SGHTA and CDR2 FQGNSA. V lost 5 bases, J lost 14 bases, and 19 bases lay in between. CDR3 in amino acids: CASSQGTQGVEFF. As DNA, the CDR3 is TGTGCCAGCAGCCAAGGGACTCAGGGAGTGGAGTTCTTC.

This clonotype appeared a few times. This rearrangement joins TRBV19 to TRBJ2-3; a possible D gene is TRBD1 (5 bases). V shed 9 bases and J shed 0 bases, with 16 bases lying between them. In germline, CDR1 is LNHDA, CDR2 SQIVND (reference sequence). The CDR3 sequence is 15 residues long. The CDR3 sequence: CASTARDRSTDTQYF. The CDR3, as DNA: TGTGCCAGCACCGCCCGAGACAGAAGCACAGATACGCAGTATTTT.

The chain carries TRBV20-1 and TRBJ1-2, with unresolved D. With 4 bases removed from V and 4 bases from J, the gap between germline ends came to 13 bases. Germline CDR1 reads DFQATT; CDR2 reads SNEGSKA (reference sequence). The CDR3 loop spans 13 amino acids. Written as DNA, the CDR3 is TGCAGTGCTAATTCTTTGGAAACCTATGGCTACACCTTC. Residues: CSANSLETYGYTF.

The chain couples TRBV5-6 to TRBJ2-7, with 9 bases that match TRBD1. Losses at the gene ends were 5 bases for V and 5 bases for J; bases not matched to a gene: 11. Germline V gene data show CDR1 as SGHDT and CDR2 as YYEEEE. This CDR3 comprises 15 residues. CDR3 residues: CASRYTGTGRNEQYF. CDR3 DNA: TGTGCCAGCAGATACACCGGGACAGGGAGGAACGAGCAGTACTTC.

This clonotype was seen only a few times. The chain joins TRBV10-3 to TRBJ1-6; TRBD1 might be the D (5 bases). Trimming pared 5 bases from V and 1 base from J, leaving 12 bases between. From germline, CDR1 is ENHRY and CDR2 SYGVKD. The CDR3 extends over 16 amino acids. In nucleotides, the CDR3 is TGTGCCATCAGTAAATCGGGGGTTTCCTATAATTCACCCCTCCACTTT. Amino acid sequence: CAISKSGVSYNSPLHF.

V is TRBV19 and J is TRBJ2-5; D gene unclear. Trimming left V 6 bases short and J 1 base short, with 15 bases between. The CDR3 has 15 residues. Germline V gene data show CDR1 as LNHDA and CDR2 as SQIVND (reference sequence). The CDR3 loop is CASRDPAALQETQYF. The CDR3, as DNA: TGTGCCAGTAGGGACCCTGCGGCCCTCCAAGAGACCCAGTACTTC.

The rearrangement joins TRBV10-3 to TRBJ2-1; D is unresolved. The CDR3 totals 13 residues. Between the trimmed V and J ends, which lost 6 bases and 0 bases, there was a span of 6 bases. Germline V CDR1 and CDR2: ENHRY, SYGVKD. CDR3 in amino acids: CAIRHSSYNEQFF. The CDR3 DNA reads as TGTGCCATCAGACACAGCTCCTACAATGAGCAGTTCTTC.

The V gene is TRBV10-3, the J gene TRBJ2-3; perhaps TRBD2 as D (5 bases). Trimming pared 7 bases from V and 2 bases from J, leaving 10 bases between. The CDR3 is 13 residues long. Germline V gene lookup returns CDR1 ENHRY and CDR2 SYGVKD. The DNA for the CDR3 is TGTGCCATCAAACAGCGGATCACAGATACGCAGTATTTT. Translation gives CAIKQRITDTQYF.

This clonotype was detected only a few times. J is TRBJ2-5 and V is TRBV20-1, with D perhaps given as TRBD1 or TRBD2 (6 bases each). This CDR3 spans 12 amino acids. Germline CDR1 reads DFQATT; CDR2 reads SNEGSKA (reference sequence). Trimming shortened V by 1 base and J by 7 bases, and 10 bases separated the two germline ends. The CDR3 loop reads CSARGLGGTQYF. DNA for the CDR3: TGCAGTGCTAGAGGACTAGGGGGGACCCAGTACTTC.

This clonotype was found a few times. This sequence joins TRBV11-2 and TRBJ2-3, with D perhaps TRBD2 (5 bases). There are 14 residues in the CDR3. Germline V gene sequence: CDR1 SGHAT, CDR2 FQNNGV. With 5 bases removed from V and 3 bases from J, the gap between germline ends came to 12 bases. The CDR3 loop reads CASSPVLATDTQYF. CDR3 sequence (DNA): TGTGCCAGCAGCCCCGTCCTAGCTACAGATACGCAGTATTTT.